This T cell receptor (beta chain) was sequenced during a study of T-cell reconstitution after alpha-beta-depleted transplantation in children. As to this clonotype: The target antigen is unknown.

Researchers prepared the TCRbeta library using unique molecular identifiers, the study reports. TCRdb reprocessed the PCR reads via MiXCR and lists one record per CDR3 protein. The table shows 600,000 to 700,000 distinct CDR3 sequences, with around 14% occurring only once. Study-wide findings and caveats: For some patients, TCRbeta diversity was high at day 60 because of recipient T cells and thymic progenitors that survived. Fresh T-cell production supplied most of the T-cell counts and diversity seen one year after transplant. The study reportedly traced alpha-beta T cells about two months after transplant to several hundred expanded graft clones.

Germline assignment: CDR1 DFQATT and CDR2 SNEGSKA (reference sequence). V was trimmed by 3 bases and J by 1 base, leaving 9 bases between them. CDR3 length equals 13 residues. The rearrangement links TRBV20-1 to TRBJ2-5, with no clear D. This clonotype was sampled from a girl aged 2 to 9 with congenital amegakaryocytic thrombocytopenia, due to receive a stem cell transplant. Sequencing used PBMCs, obtained before TCRalphabeta/CD19-depleted stem cell transplant. The CDR3 protein is CSASGPSQETQYF. The CDR3 DNA is TGCAGTGCTAGCGGCCCATCCCAAGAGACCCAGTACTTC.